What follows are 23 T cell receptor beta chains derived from one specimen sequenced in a study of blood T cell repertoires in COVID-19. Clones were sequenced by immunoSEQ multiplex PCR, and TCRdb holds only the in-frame ones, with some missing. In the table there are around 160,000 clones, approximately 80% of which are singletons. Sequencing input: peripheral blood. Every receptor here comes from a human donor in a cohort sampled during active COVID-19.

This rearrangement joins TRBV7-9 to TRBJ1-3; D is ambiguous. V was pared by 4 bases and J by 0 bases, with 10 bases between. CDR3 length: 15 residues. Per the germline V gene, CDR1 is SEHNR and CDR2 is FQNEAQ (reference sequence). DNA of the CDR3: TGTGCCAGCAGCTCTCAGGTTTACTCTGGAAACACCATATATTTT. This codes for CASSSQVYSGNTIYF.

The CDR3 here is CASSQVRRSNEKLFF. The CDR3 nucleotides are TGCGCCAGCAGCCAGGTTAGGAGGAGTAATGAAAAACTGTTTTTT. The rearrangement links TRBV4-3 to TRBJ1-4; D unclear. This CDR3 is built from 15 residues. Germline CDR1 and CDR2: LGHNA and YSLEER. Trimming left V 3 bases short and J 4 bases short, with 12 bases between.

This chain uses TRBV4-3 with TRBJ1-2; 7 bases match TRBD1. This CDR3 is built from 14 residues. CDR1 and CDR2 (germline): LGHNA, YSLEER. The junction had 7 bases not matched to a gene; V was cut back by 3 bases and J by 6 bases. CDR3 loop: CASSHGTVVDGYTF. The CDR3 nucleotides read TGCGCCAGCAGCCACGGGACAGTAGTGGATGGCTACACCTTC.

The chain links TRBV5-1 to TRBJ2-5, with unresolved D. The CDR3 is 13 residues long. CDR1 SGHRS and CDR2 YFSETQ come from the germline V gene. Trimming cost V 4 bases and J 2 bases, with 9 bases left between them. The CDR3 DNA is TGCGCCAGCAGCACGACTCAACAAGAGACCCAGTACTTC. This encodes CASSTTQQETQYF.

The chain has TRBV28 and TRBJ2-7, with D tentatively TRBD1 (6 bases). Germline CDR1 is MDHEN and CDR2 is SYDVKM. This CDR3 is built from 14 residues. V gave up 5 bases and J gave up 4 bases, with 15 bases separating them. The CDR3 region has the DNA TGTGCCAGCAGTCCCCCGACAGGAGCGTACGAGCAGTACTTC. Protein: CASSPPTGAYEQYF.

This chain joins TRBV27 and TRBJ2-7; 7 positions match TRBD1. Germline V gene sequence: CDR1 MNHEY, CDR2 SMNVEV (reference sequence). CDR3 size: 14 residues. Trimming removed 4 bases from V and 4 bases from J; junction bases left unmatched: 7. As DNA, the CDR3 is TGTGCCAGCAGTTCGACAGGGAATGGGTACGAGCAGTACTTC. Protein: CASSSTGNGYEQYF.

The chain is built from TRBV28 and TRBJ2-4; a possible D gene is TRBD1 (5 bases). CDR1 and CDR2 from the germline V gene are MDHEN and SYDVKM. Trimming took off 0 bases at V and 4 bases at J, with 10 bases between the two ends. This CDR3 is built from 15 residues. The CDR3 sequence is CASSLWTDAKNIQYF. The CDR3 DNA reads TGTGCCAGCAGTTTATGGACAGACGCTAAAAACATTCAGTACTTC.

This rearrangement joins TRBV30 to TRBJ2-5; a possible D gene is TRBD1 (6 bases). V was cut by 2 bases and J by 5 bases, with 21 bases left in between. The CDR3 runs 16 residues. The V gene's germline CDR1 is GTSNPN and CDR2 SVGIG (reference sequence). CDR3 in amino acids: CAWSFGTVLRGETQYF. The CDR3 DNA is TGTGCCTGGAGTTTTGGGACCGTCCTAAGGGGGGAGACCCAGTACTTC.

The V gene is TRBV3-1 (or the pseudogene TRBV3-2), the J gene TRBJ1-1; D is unclear. The CDR3 runs 15 residues. Trimming stripped 4 bases from V and 1 base from J, with 13 bases between. The germline gives CDR1 LGHDT, CDR2 YNNKEL (reference sequence). CDR3 DNA sequence: TGTGCCAGCAGCCGGGCCGAATCAGGGAACACTGAAGCTTTCTTT. Its translation is CASSRAESGNTEAFF.

The chain uses TRBV19 and TRBJ1-1; a possible D gene is TRBD1 (5 bases). The V end was cut by 3 bases, the J end by 3 bases, with 8 bases between. The CDR3 covers 13 residues. Germline V gene data show CDR1 as LNHDA and CDR2 as SQIVND (reference sequence). The CDR3 region has the DNA TGTGCCAGTAGTATTGCGGGGGACACTGAAGCTTTCTTT. It yields the protein CASSIAGDTEAFF.

The rearrangement uses TRBV5-1 and TRBJ1-4, with no clear D. Per germline, CDR1 SGHRS and CDR2 YFSETQ. CDR3 size: 15 residues. With 0 bases removed from V and 7 bases from J, the gap between germline ends came to 13 bases. CDR3 DNA sequence: TGCGCCAGCAGCTTGGACTATCCCCGGGGTGAAAAACTGTTTTTT. Its protein is CASSLDYPRGEKLFF.

The CDR3 DNA reads as TGTGCCAGCAGCTTAGGGTCGGCGGGGGGAAGGGAGCAGTTCTTC. It specifies CASSLGSAGGREQFF. This sequence joins TRBV7-9 and TRBJ2-1, with 8 nucleotides matching TRBD2. CDR3 length equals 15 residues. Per the germline V gene, CDR1 is SEHNR and CDR2 is FQNEAQ (reference sequence). Trimming removed 1 base from V and 10 bases from J; junction bases left unmatched: 9.

This clone was observed a few times. The rearrangement uses TRBV13 and TRBJ2-6; TRBD1 is a possible D gene (6 bases). The V end was cut by 5 bases, the J end by 3 bases, with 23 bases between. From germline, CDR1 is PRHDT and CDR2 FYEKMQ (reference sequence). CDR3 length: 19 residues. The CDR3 protein is CASSAAGTLGGFGANVLTF. The CDR3 nucleotides read TGTGCCAGCAGCGCCGCCGGGACCCTTGGGGGCTTTGGGGCCAACGTCCTGACTTTC.

This clone was found a few times. The CDR3 coding sequence is TGTGCCTGGAGTGTACAGGGCTTAACTAATGAAAAACTGTTTTTT. It codes for CAWSVQGLTNEKLFF. The V and J genes are TRBV30 and TRBJ1-4, with D perhaps TRBD1 (6 bases). V was clipped by 0 bases and J by 1 base, with 9 bases between them. Germline CDR1 is GTSNPN and CDR2 is SVGIG (reference sequence). This CDR3 has 15 residues.

The chain joins TRBV6-5 to TRBJ1-1; no clear D gene. This CDR3 spans 13 amino acids. Trimming took 6 bases from V and 4 from J, leaving 12 bases between them. Germline CDR1 is MNHEY and CDR2 is SVGAGI. CDR3 in amino acids: CASSIRRGTEAFF. The CDR3 DNA follows: TGTGCCAGCAGCATTCGGCGGGGCACTGAAGCTTTCTTT.

Regarding this clone: Mismatch with germline at one junction end may stem from a read error. The genes are TRBV11-2 and TRBJ1-2, with a tentative D call TRBD1 (5 bases). Germline V gives CDR1 SGHAT, CDR2 FQNNGV. The length of the CDR3 is 13 residues. This CDR3 reads CASTLGAIGGYTF. The CDR3 DNA is TGTGCCAGCACCTTAGGGGCCATCGGTGGCTACACCTTC.

This clone has only one observation. V and J are TRBV7-6 and TRBJ1-1; 7 positions match TRBD1. V dropped 5 bases and J dropped 5; count of bases not matched to a gene: 11. From germline, CDR1 is SGHVS and CDR2 FNYEAQ. This CDR3 has 15 amino acids. DNA of the CDR3: TGTGCCAGCAGCAAGACCCGGGACAGACTTACTGAAGCTTTCTTT. Its protein product is CASSKTRDRLTEAFF.

The chain links TRBV12-3 or TRBV12-4 to TRBJ2-3, with D unclear. The CDR3 is made up of 13 amino acids. The V end lost 4 bases, the J end lost 6 bases, and 11 bases lay between the germline ends. CDR3 in amino acids: CASSSTTGDTQYF. The CDR3 bases are TGTGCCAGCAGTTCCACCACCGGGGATACGCAGTATTTT.

J is TRBJ1-1 and V is TRBV19; no definite D call. Germline V CDR1 and CDR2: LNHDA, SQIVND (reference sequence). The CDR3 runs 15 residues. V was pared by 3 bases and J by 0 bases, with 11 bases between. CDR3: CASSITADMNTEAFF. CDR3 sequence (DNA): TGTGCCAGTAGTATTACGGCAGACATGAACACTGAAGCTTTCTTT.

The V call is TRBV6-5, the J call TRBJ2-7; the D is unclear. V lost 3 bases and J 5 bases, leaving 5 bases between the germline ends. CDR3 length: 11 amino acids. The germline gives CDR1 MNHEY, CDR2 SVGAGI. The CDR3 sequence: CASSYLHEQYF. Written as DNA, the CDR3 is TGTGCCAGCAGTTATCTCCACGAGCAGTACTTC.

J is TRBJ1-2 and V is TRBV28; D perhaps matches TRBD1 (5 bases). V was trimmed by 9 bases and J by 0 bases, leaving 20 bases between them. The CDR3 sequence is 16 residues long. Germline V gene data show CDR1 as MDHEN and CDR2 as SYDVKM. As DNA, the CDR3 is TGTGCCAGTGGAGGGGTAATGGGGCTAGCTAACTATGGCTACACCTTC. It translates to CASGGVMGLANYGYTF.

The chain employs TRBV7-3 and TRBJ1-6; TRBD1 matches 10 bases. V shed 1 base, J shed 8 bases, and the junction held 2 bases outside the gene matches. The length of the CDR3 is 15 residues. CDR1 SGHTA and CDR2 FQGTGA come from the germline V gene. In DNA, the CDR3 is TGTGCCAGCAGCTTAAGGGACAGGGGTGATTCACCCCTCCACTTT. Protein: CASSLRDRGDSPLHF.

This clone came up once. The CDR3 region has the DNA TGTGCCAGCAGTTTAGCGCGTAGTGGCTACACCTTC. Translated, it gives CASSLARSGYTF. The rearrangement uses TRBV12-3 or TRBV12-4 and TRBJ1-2, with unresolved D. V was clipped by 0 bases and J by 7 bases, with 6 bases between them. This CDR3 spans 12 amino acids.